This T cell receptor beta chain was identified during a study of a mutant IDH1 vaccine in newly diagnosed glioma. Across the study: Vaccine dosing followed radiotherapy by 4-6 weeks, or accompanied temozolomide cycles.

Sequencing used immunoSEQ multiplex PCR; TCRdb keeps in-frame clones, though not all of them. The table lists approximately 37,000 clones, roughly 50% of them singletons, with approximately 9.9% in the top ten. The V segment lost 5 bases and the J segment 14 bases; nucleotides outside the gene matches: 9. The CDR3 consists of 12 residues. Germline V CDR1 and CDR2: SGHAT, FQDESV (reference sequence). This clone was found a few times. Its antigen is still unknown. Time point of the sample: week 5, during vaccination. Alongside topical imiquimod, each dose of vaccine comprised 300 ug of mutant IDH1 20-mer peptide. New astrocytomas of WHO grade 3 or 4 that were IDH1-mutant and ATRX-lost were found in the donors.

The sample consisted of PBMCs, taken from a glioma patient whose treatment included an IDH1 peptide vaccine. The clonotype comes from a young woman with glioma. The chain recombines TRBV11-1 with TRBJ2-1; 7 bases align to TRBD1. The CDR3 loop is CASSVLQGPKFF. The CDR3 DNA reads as TGTGCCAGCAGCGTACTACAGGGGCCTAAGTTCTTC.